These 2 T cell receptor beta chains were all obtained from the same sample, sequenced in a study of cytomegalovirus exposure and HLA in healthy donors. The PCR used 60 Vbeta and 13 Jbeta primers. Using immunoSEQ multiplex PCR, the repertoire was profiled, and TCRdb retains in-frame clones only, with some absent. The profile covers around 150,000 clones, with approximately 71% appearing a single time and just under 4.5% taken by the ten largest. Sequenced input: PBMCs. Receptors were obtained from a young woman in good health and CMV-seropositive.

This clone was picked up a small number of times. The chain employs TRBV27 and TRBJ2-7; maybe TRBD2 (5 bases). Germline-derived CDR1 and CDR2 are MNHEY and SMNVEV (reference sequence). The CDR3 is 13 residues long. The V end was cut by 0 bases, the J end by 9 bases, with 12 bases between. CDR3 in DNA: TGTGCCAGCAGTTTATCATCTAGCCTGGGGCAGTACTTC. Residues: CASSLSSSLGQYF.

The rearrangement links TRBV28 to TRBJ2-1; perhaps TRBD2 as D (6 bases). The CDR3 contains 14 residues. Germline loops: CDR1 MDHEN, CDR2 SYDVKM. V was shortened by 5 bases and J by 11 bases, with 19 bases between the two germline ends. CDR3 protein: CASSRSTDGGKQFF. The CDR3 coding sequence is TGTGCCAGCAGTAGATCAACTGACGGGGGAAAGCAGTTCTTC.